This T cell receptor (beta chain) was retrieved from a study of blood T cell repertoires in COVID-19 (dated by TCRdb to 2018 to 2021). In terms of the full investigation: Collaborator samples came from the United States, Italy and Spain and covered acute and convalescent phases of COVID-19. The dataset comprised deeply sampled blood TCRbeta repertoires from subjects exposed to, actively infected with, or recovered from COVID-19. Samples were obtained from the ongoing ImmuneRACE study (first 160 participants) and from over 1,000 subjects provided by 6 global collaborators. Where available, HLA class I and class II types were taken from metadata supplied by the sample provider and were not determined by assay-based typing. The prospective study material was composed of cDNA or gDNA derived from T cells, B-cell-depleted T cells, or PBMCs. The sample metadata nearly always contained a de-identified subject ID, COVID-19 status, age in years and sex. A freely available public database, intended as a resource for researchers studying the immune response to SARS-CoV-2, is where the repertoires were released.

The paper as a whole reports these results and caveats: The quantity of clinical and demographic metadata differed by source and by participant and was supplied without curation.

After removal of 5 bases from V and 5 bases from J, the junction retains 10 bases not matched to a gene. Inclusive of the bounding cysteine and phenylalanine, the CDR3 is 14 residues long. Just CDR3 DNA is preserved here, 42 bases in frame from base 1. CDR1 and CDR2 (GTSNPN, SVGIG) derive from the germline V gene (reference sequence). Regarding this clone: It lacks a known antigen. Per-nucleotide qualities are absent, and no much larger clonotype sits a single base away.

TCRbeta CDR3 regions were amplified from genomic DNA by means of the immunoSEQ Assay, a bias-controlled multiplex PCR. On the authors' methods: Within the assay, amplification of reference gene primers was used to estimate how many nucleated cells each sample contained. To quantify the absolute abundance of each unique TCRbeta CDR3 rearrangement, sequence reads were collapsed and filtered. For each sample, productive Simpson clonality was calculated as the square root of Simpson's diversity index over productive rearrangements. TCRdb's version of the immuneACCESS table is confined to in-frame rearrangements and falls short of the full clone set. An unresolved V gene accounts for under half of the shortfall where checked; the remainder is of unknown origin. V and J calls and clone size are as listed in that table; D and trimming were resolved from the DNA. The sample table records fewer than 350,000 clones; about 83% of these occur just once. The top ten constitute 6% to 6.5% of the sample.

Participants in the prospective study were aged about 18 to 89 years, lived in over 20 United States geographic areas, and enrolled through a virtual design. In the prospective study, participants were assigned to cohorts based on the clinical history participants reported in a screening survey and a study questionnaire. Recovered participants in ImmuneRACE Cohort 3 were defined as having two consecutive negative NP/OP PCR tests, clearance from a healthcare professional, or resolution of symptoms. Each participant in the prospective study had whole blood, serum and a nasopharyngeal or oropharyngeal swab collected by mobile phlebotomists. Participants in the prospective study had the option to provide additional blood draws and questionnaires over a 2-month period. Before DNA extraction, prospective study blood samples were shipped either frozen or at room temperature.

The V gene is TRBV30 and the J gene is TRBJ2-3; 7 of the junction bases match TRBD1. Sequencing input: PBMCs or T cells enriched from blood (not recorded which). The receptor comes from a woman in her forties who had recovered from COVID-19. The CDR3 reads CAWGSTGSGDTQYF. The nucleotide sequence is given as TGTGCCTGGGGTTCGACAGGGTCGGGAGATACGCAGTATTTT.